The clone carrying this TCR beta chain was picked up a small number of times. This specimen belongs to a study of CD8 T cells in ankylosing spondylitis. The CDR3 consists of 16 residues. With 3 bases clipped from V and 3 bases from J, the junction kept 6 bases outside the gene matches. TCRdb recomputed calls from the 5' RACE reads with MiXCR, one row per CDR3 protein. The data show about 400,000 distinct CDR3 sequences, with 20% to 25% seen just once and less than 15% held by the top ten. This chain links TRBV12-3 or TRBV12-4 with TRBJ2-1; 9 bases line up with TRBD2. Sequences were obtained from blood, either unsorted or a sorted T cell fraction (not recorded which). The clonotype was recovered from a male donor with ankylosing spondylitis or in good health (not recorded which). CDR3 nucleotide sequence: TGTGCCAGCAGTTTCGGCGGGGGGGCCGGCTACAATGAGCAGTTCTTC. Its protein product is CASSFGGGAGYNEQFF.